This T cell receptor (beta chain) emerged from a study of T cell responses to AZD1222 COVID-19 vaccine. Across the whole study: Second doses at about 4 or about 12 weeks were pooled.

For this clone: The target antigen is unknown.

Overall study results and limits: It was only after the peak T cell response that any repertoires were sampled. Unmutated variant regions reportedly attract nearly half of all spike-specific TCRs.

The protocol was immunoSEQ multiplex PCR, while the TCRdb copy is restricted to in-frame clones and leaves out a portion. The sample shows more than 70,000 clones, around 90% of them seen only once. The source of this sequence is an adult in good health. This sample comprised peripheral blood, obtained on day 0 of AZD1222 vaccination.

For the CDR3, the DNA is TGTGCCAGCAGCGCGCTCCAGGGGGCGAGTGAAAAACTGTTTTTT. This encodes CASSALQGASEKLFF. The chain has TRBV9 and TRBJ1-4, with TRBD1 matching 8 bases. V lost 3 bases to trimming and J lost 7 bases; unmatched junction nucleotides: 8. The CDR3 extends over 15 amino acids. Germline lookup yields CDR1 SGDLS and CDR2 YYNGEE. Combining the CDR3 with reference TRBV9 and TRBJ1-4 gives the whole variable domain DSGVTQTPKHLITATGQRVTLRCSPRSGDLSVYWYQQSLDQGLQFLIQYYNGEERAKGNILERFSAQQFPDLHSELNLSSLELGDSALYFCASSALQGASEKLFFGSGTQLSVL.